Sequencing of this T cell receptor (beta chain) was carried out in a study of control samples from healthy donors and cancer patients (dated by TCRdb to about 2020). Library creation used the immunoSEQ multiplex PCR assay. Sourced from immuneACCESS, this table was stored by TCRdb with only in-frame sequences that have V and J called. A share of the clones is absent; for the studies checked, an unresolved V gene accounts for under half, and the remainder has no known explanation. Present in this sample are approximately 89,000 clones, over 75% of which were seen just once. 20% of the sample goes to the ten largest clones. Notes on this clone: What this receptor recognizes is not known. No quality values exist for individual bases; no much larger clone is one base distant. Other nucleotide sequences in the sample specify the same CDR3.

The CDR1 and CDR2 encoded by the germline V gene are SGHTA and FQGNSA. Relative to germline, V is 1 base shorter and J is 4 bases shorter, with 11 bases between their ends. The CDR3, cysteine through phenylalanine, is 15 amino acids long. Just the 45-base CDR3 DNA is kept, in frame starting at base 1. The specimen was blood. This receptor was obtained from a man aged 50 to 60 in good health. The chain is encoded by TRBV7-2 joined to TRBJ1-5; matching of 6 bases hints at TRBD1 as the D gene. The CDR3 sequence is CASSLEDRANQPQHF. The DNA is TGTGCCAGCAGCTTAGAGGACAGAGCAAATCAGCCCCAGCATTTT. When the CDR3 is completed using the reference TRBV7-2 and TRBJ1-5 genes on either side, the full variable domain is GAGVSQSPSNKVTEKGKDVELRCDPISGHTALYWYRQSLGQGLEFLIYFQGNSAPDKSGLPSDRFSAERTGGSVSTLTIQRTQQEDSAVYLCASSLEDRANQPQHFGDGTRLSIL.